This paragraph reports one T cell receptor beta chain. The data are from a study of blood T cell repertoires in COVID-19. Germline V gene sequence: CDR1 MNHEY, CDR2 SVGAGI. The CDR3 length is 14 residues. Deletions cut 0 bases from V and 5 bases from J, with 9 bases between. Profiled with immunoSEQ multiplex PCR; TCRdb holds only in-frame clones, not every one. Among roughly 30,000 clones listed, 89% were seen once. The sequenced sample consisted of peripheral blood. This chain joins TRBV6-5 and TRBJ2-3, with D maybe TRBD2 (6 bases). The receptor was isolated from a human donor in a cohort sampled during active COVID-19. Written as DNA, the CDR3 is TGTGCCAGCAGTTACTCGCCGCGGGGAGATACGCAGTATTTT. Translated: CASSYSPRGDTQYF.